The TCR beta chain under discussion was sequenced for a study of blood T cell repertoires in COVID-19. The protocol was immunoSEQ multiplex PCR, while the TCRdb copy is restricted to in-frame clones and leaves out a portion. The sample lists about 170,000 clones; roughly 86% were seen once. This clone was observed a single time. V dropped 0 bases and J dropped 3; count of bases not matched to a gene: 5. Germline CDR1 LNHNV, CDR2 YYDKDF (reference sequence). CDR3 size: 16 residues. V is TRBV15 and J is TRBJ1-5; 7 bases are shared with TRBD1. Specimen: peripheral blood. The origin of this receptor is a woman between 45 and 60 years old with acute or convalescent COVID-19. Here the CDR3 reads CATSRDLGQTNQPQHF. CDR3 in DNA: TGTGCCACCAGCAGAGACCTGGGACAGACCAATCAGCCCCAGCATTTT.